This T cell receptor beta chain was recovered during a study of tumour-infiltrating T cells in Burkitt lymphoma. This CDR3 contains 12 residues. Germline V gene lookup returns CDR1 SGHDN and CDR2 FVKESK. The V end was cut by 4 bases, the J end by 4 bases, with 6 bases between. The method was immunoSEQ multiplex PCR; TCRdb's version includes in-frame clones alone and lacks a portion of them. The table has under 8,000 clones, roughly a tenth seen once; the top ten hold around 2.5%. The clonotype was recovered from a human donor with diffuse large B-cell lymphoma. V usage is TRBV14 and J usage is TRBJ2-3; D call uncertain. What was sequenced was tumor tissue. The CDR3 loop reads CASSPRPDTQYF. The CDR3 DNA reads TGTGCCAGCAGCCCAAGACCAGATACGCAGTATTTT.